This passage covers 30 T cell receptor beta chains from one sample sequenced in a study of T cells after yellow fever vaccination. TCRdb used MiXCR to reprocess the 5' RACE reads, holding one entry per CDR3 protein. The data show approximately 330,000 distinct CDR3 sequences, roughly 4.3% seen once. This material consisted of PBMCs, taken 5 days after the yellow fever booster vaccination. The receptors derive from a man between 18 and 29 years old who received the YFV17D yellow fever vaccine.

This clonotype was observed a handful of times. The chain is built from TRBV5-4 and TRBJ1-5, with 10 positions matching TRBD1. CDR3 length: 16 residues. V lost 2 bases and J lost 7; bases outside the gene matches: 9. Germline V gene lookup returns CDR1 SGHNT and CDR2 YYREEE (reference sequence). Here the CDR3 DNA reads TGTGCCAGCAGCTTAGGCGGGGACAGGGGTGACCAGCCCCAGCATTTT. Protein sequence: CASSLGGDRGDQPQHF.

This clonotype came up a few times. V gene TRBV6-6 combines with J gene TRBJ1-6; no clear D gene. The V end was cut by 4 bases, the J end by 5 bases, with 9 bases between. Germline V gene lookup returns CDR1 MNHNY and CDR2 SVGAGI (reference sequence). CDR3 length equals 14 residues. The CDR3 DNA reads as TGTGCCAGCAGTTCCACAATCAATAATTCACCCCTCCACTTT. Translation: CASSSTINNSPLHF.

This clonotype was found many times. This chain uses TRBV5-6 with TRBJ2-5; possibly TRBD1 or TRBD2 for D (6 bases each). Trimming removed 5 bases at V and 3 bases at J, with 17 bases between. From germline, CDR1 is SGHDT and CDR2 YYEEEE. The CDR3 is made up of 15 amino acids. This CDR3 is CASRILEGGKETQYF. The CDR3 nucleotides read TGTGCCAGCAGAATTTTAGAGGGGGGAAAAGAGACCCAGTACTTC.

The chain combines TRBV6-5 with TRBJ2-2; D is perhaps TRBD1 or TRBD2 (5 bases each). CDR3 size: 14 residues. Germline CDR1 MNHEY, CDR2 SVGAGI. The V end lost 2 bases, the J end lost 4 bases, and 8 bases lay between the germline ends. The CDR3 sequence: CASSYGGGTGELFF. The CDR3 DNA reads as TGTGCCAGCAGTTACGGGGGTGGCACCGGGGAGCTGTTTTTT.

This clonotype was seen a few times. This chain uses TRBV20-1 with TRBJ2-5, with D tentatively TRBD2 (6 bases). The V end was cut by 6 bases, the J end by 5 bases, with 13 bases between. The CDR3 has 12 amino acids. Germline CDR1 and CDR2: DFQATT and SNEGSKA (reference sequence). The CDR3 region is CSAGGAGETQYF. The CDR3 DNA reads TGCAGTGCCGGTGGGGCGGGGGAGACCCAGTACTTC.

The sample holds a few counts of this clonotype. The genes are TRBV2 and TRBJ1-1, with 7 bases lining up with TRBD1. Germline CDR1 is SNHLY and CDR2 is FYNNEI. V trimming: 6 bases; J trimming: 6 bases; junction bases outside the gene matches: 7. CDR3 length: 13 amino acids. The DNA of the CDR3 is TGTGCCAGCAGGCAGGGGGTCGTCGCTGAAGCTTTCTTT. Protein sequence: CASRQGVVAEAFF.

This clonotype has more than one count but fewer than ten. The chain is built from TRBV10-3 and TRBJ1-3; TRBD1 agrees at 8 bases. Trimming cost V 11 bases and J 2 bases; bases outside gene matches: 2. The CDR3 length is 12 residues. CDR1 ENHRY and CDR2 SYGVKD come from the germline V gene. The CDR3 is CAVQGAGNTIYF. In nucleotides, the CDR3 is TGTGCCGTACAGGGGGCTGGAAACACCATATATTTT.

The chain employs TRBV4-3 and TRBJ1-1; D remains ambiguous. V lost 1 base, J lost 3 bases, and 9 bases lay in between. From germline, CDR1 is LGHNA and CDR2 YSLEER. This CDR3 has 14 amino acids. CDR3 protein: CASSQAKADTEAFF. CDR3 DNA: TGCGCCAGCAGCCAAGCCAAGGCCGACACTGAAGCTTTCTTT.

This chain joins TRBV12-3 or TRBV12-4 and TRBJ2-7; D is unresolved. CDR3 length: 13 amino acids. V was clipped by 5 bases and J by 5 bases, with 13 bases between them. The CDR3 loop is CASSGVIANEQYF. In DNA form, the CDR3 reads TGTGCCAGCAGTGGAGTTATCGCGAACGAGCAGTACTTC.

The rearrangement joins TRBV7-2 to TRBJ1-2; TRBD1 agrees at 10 bases. From germline, CDR1 is SGHTA and CDR2 FQGNSA. Unmatched junction bases numbered 10, after V lost 9 bases and J lost 6 bases. This CDR3 has 14 residues. CDR3 nucleotide sequence: TGTGCCAGAAGCGATCCGGGACAGGGGCATGGCTACACCTTC. The encoded protein is CARSDPGQGHGYTF.

This clonotype appeared a few times. The chain has TRBV28 and TRBJ1-5; D ambiguous. The CDR3 consists of 13 residues. Germline CDR1 and CDR2: MDHEN and SYDVKM. V lost 5 bases to trimming and J lost 0 bases, with 5 bases between them. The CDR3 protein is CASSEVSNQPQHF. The CDR3 DNA is TGTGCCAGCAGTGAGGTTAGCAATCAGCCCCAGCATTTT. Together with reference TRBV28 and TRBJ1-5, the CDR3 gives the full variable domain: DVKVTQSSRYLVKRTGEKVFLECVQDMDHENMFWYRQDPGLGLRLIYFSYDVKMKEKGDIPEGYSVSREKKERFSLILESASTNQTSMYLCASSEVSNQPQHFGDGTRLSIL.

This clonotype occurred many times. The rearrangement links TRBV20-1 to TRBJ2-5; TRBD1 matches 12 bases. The CDR3 runs to 16 residues. J lost 4 bases, V lost 1 base, and 7 bases had no gene match. Germline-derived CDR1 and CDR2 are DFQATT and SNEGSKA (reference sequence). CDR3 region: CSARASGTGGLETQYF. Written as DNA, the CDR3 is TGCAGTGCTAGAGCCTCCGGGACAGGGGGCCTAGAGACCCAGTACTTC.

This clonotype occurred a few times. V and J are TRBV28 and TRBJ2-3; D may be TRBD1 (6 bases). CDR1 and CDR2 from the germline V gene are MDHEN and SYDVKM. V was cut by 6 bases and J by 2 bases, with 12 bases left in between. The CDR3 consists of 14 residues. CDR3 residues: CASSSGQTTDTQYF. The CDR3 DNA sequence: TGTGCCAGCAGCTCCGGACAGACCACAGATACGCAGTATTTT.

The chain is built from TRBV15 and TRBJ1-2; possible D gene TRBD1, 6 bases. Trimming cost V 1 base and J 8 bases, with 14 bases left between them. The V gene's germline CDR1 is LNHNV and CDR2 YYDKDF (reference sequence). This CDR3 is 14 amino acids long. CDR3 sequence: CATSRVGTLGGYTF. As DNA, the CDR3 is TGTGCCACCAGCAGAGTCGGGACACTTGGGGGCTACACCTTC.

The chain joins TRBV30 to TRBJ2-3, with unresolved D. Germline V gene lookup returns CDR1 GTSNPN and CDR2 SVGIG (reference sequence). V lost 0 bases and J 9 bases, leaving 4 bases between the germline ends. CDR3 length: 10 residues. The CDR3 DNA reads TGTGCCTGGAGTGTTGAAACGCAGTATTTT. Its translation: CAWSVETQYF.

This clonotype was recorded many times. The chain uses TRBV7-2 and TRBJ1-2; maybe TRBD1 (6 bases). The germline V gene encodes CDR1 SGHTA and CDR2 FQGNSA. Between the trimmed V and J ends, which lost 5 bases and 4 bases, there was a span of 14 bases. CDR3 size: 14 residues. CDR3 amino acids: CASSPRTVRYGYTF. The CDR3, as DNA: TGTGCCAGCAGCCCCCGGACAGTGCGCTATGGCTACACCTTC. Full variable domain (rest looked up from reference TRBV7-2 and TRBJ1-2): GAGVSQSPSNKVTEKGKDVELRCDPISGHTALYWYRQSLGQGLEFLIYFQGNSAPDKSGLPSDRFSAERTGGSVSTLTIQRTQQEDSAVYLCASSPRTVRYGYTFGSGTRLTVV.

The chain couples TRBV7-6 to TRBJ2-7; unclear D gene. The V gene lost 5 bases and the J gene lost 6 bases, with 17 bases spanning the gap. The CDR3 contains 14 residues. Germline loops: CDR1 SGHVS, CDR2 FNYEAQ. Written as DNA, the CDR3 is TGTGCCAGCAGCCCCTCCGGGCCAACGAGCGAGCAGTACTTC. Protein sequence: CASSPSGPTSEQYF.

Of note for this clonotype: The germline gene is not matched at one end of the junction; a read error may be the cause. The J gene is TRBJ1-6, the V gene TRBV7-2; perhaps TRBD1 as D (5 bases). Germline V gives CDR1 SGHTA, CDR2 FQGNSA. The CDR3 is 12 amino acids. The CDR3 is CASSSGPSTLHF. The CDR3 DNA reads as TGTGCCAGCAGCTCAGGGCCTTCAACCCTCCACTTT.

This clonotype turned up a few times. The rearrangement links TRBV13 to TRBJ2-7, with 9 bases aligning to TRBD2. Germline V gene lookup returns CDR1 PRHDT and CDR2 FYEKMQ (reference sequence). Unmatched junction bases numbered 20, after V lost 5 bases and J lost 6 bases. The CDR3 spans 18 residues. The CDR3, as DNA: TGTGCCAGCAGCCGAGGCCCCTCTAGCGGGGAAGTATTTGGCGAGCAGTACTTC. Its protein product is CASSRGPSSGEVFGEQYF.

This clonotype turned up a few times. The CDR3 protein is CASSSVPGELFF. The CDR3 nucleotides read TGTGCCAGCAGTAGCGTGCCCGGGGAGCTGTTTTTT. This chain joins TRBV7-2 and TRBJ2-2, with a weak D call TRBD2 (5 bases). Germline V gene sequence: CDR1 SGHTA, CDR2 FQGNSA. The CDR3 is made up of 12 amino acids. The V and J ends lost 6 bases and 6 bases respectively, with 8 bases between them.

This clonotype was seen many times. The chain employs TRBV11-2 and TRBJ2-5; D unclear. Germline CDR1 SGHAT, CDR2 FQNNGV. The CDR3 contains 12 residues. Trimming shortened V by 3 bases and J by 3 bases, and 5 bases separated the two germline ends. The CDR3 reads CASSFREETQYF. DNA of the CDR3: TGTGCCAGCAGCTTCCGGGAAGAGACCCAGTACTTC.

This clonotype was counted between two and nine times. V gene TRBV29-1 combines with J gene TRBJ2-5; no firm D call. The CDR3 contains 14 residues. Trimming stripped 4 bases from V and 1 base from J, with 13 bases between. Germline V CDR1 and CDR2: SQVTM, ANQGSEA. In nucleotides, the CDR3 is TGCAGCGTTGTCCCTCGTGGTGGCCAAGAGACCCAGTACTTC. It encodes CSVVPRGGQETQYF.

The chain uses TRBV12-3 or TRBV12-4 and TRBJ1-5; the D is unclear. Trimming took 3 bases from V and 1 from J, leaving 13 bases between them. CDR3 length: 16 residues. The CDR3 protein is CASSLGGPFSNQPQHF. DNA of the CDR3: TGTGCCAGCAGTTTGGGCGGGCCATTCAGCAATCAGCCCCAGCATTTT.

V gene TRBV4-1 combines with J gene TRBJ2-3; 12 positions match TRBD2. J lost 5 bases, V lost 3 bases, and 9 bases had no gene match. This CDR3 contains 17 residues. The germline CDR1 and CDR2 sequences are MGHRA and YSYEKL. CDR3 sequence (DNA): TGCGCCAGCAGCCAGAGGACTAGCGGGGTGGGGATAGATACGCAGTATTTT. Its translation is CASSQRTSGVGIDTQYF.

As to this clonotype: One junction end disagrees with the germline gene, perhaps due to a read error. The chain couples TRBV20-1 to TRBJ2-7, with 7 bases that match TRBD1. Germline V gene lookup returns CDR1 DFQATT and CDR2 SNEGSKA (reference sequence). The CDR3 extends over 13 amino acids. This CDR3 reads CSARSGGAYEQHF. The DNA of the CDR3 is TGCAGTGCTAGATCAGGGGGTGCCTACGAGCAGCACTTC.

This clonotype was counted ten times or more. The rearrangement uses TRBV3-1 and TRBJ1-5, with TRBD1 matching 12 bases. The V and J ends lost 4 bases and 10 bases, in that order; junction bases with no gene match: 5. Germline V CDR1 and CDR2: LGHDT, YNNKEL (reference sequence). The CDR3 extends over 14 amino acids. In DNA form, the CDR3 reads TGTGCCAGCAGCCTGGGACAGGGGGCGCGCCCCCAGCATTTT. Translating it yields CASSLGQGARPQHF.

This chain joins TRBV7-9 and TRBJ1-6; 10 bases match TRBD1. The CDR3 is 14 amino acids. CDR1 is SEHNR and CDR2 is FQNEAQ in the germline V gene (reference sequence). Trimming at V came to 3 bases and at J to 8 bases, leaving 1 base not matched to a gene. The CDR3 spells CASSFGTGDSPLHF. CDR3 sequence (DNA): TGTGCCAGCAGCTTCGGGACAGGGGATTCACCCCTCCACTTT.

V gene TRBV6-2 or TRBV6-3 combines with J gene TRBJ1-4; D is possibly TRBD1 (6 bases). Germline V gene data show CDR1 as MNHEY and CDR2 as SVGEGT. Trimming pared 7 bases from V and 6 bases from J, leaving 12 bases between. The CDR3 totals 13 residues. In nucleotides, the CDR3 is TGTGCCAGCAACAACCGACAGGATGAAAAACTGTTTTTT. Translated, it gives CASNNRQDEKLFF.

The chain employs TRBV5-6 and TRBJ2-7; 8 positions agree with TRBD1. V shed 5 bases and J 0 bases; nucleotides not matched to a gene: 19. The CDR3 contains 19 residues. The germline gives CDR1 SGHDT, CDR2 YYEEEE. The CDR3 protein is CASRPPPDIQGVSSYEQYF. CDR3 sequence (DNA): TGTGCCAGCAGACCCCCGCCGGACATACAGGGGGTGAGCTCCTACGAGCAGTACTTC.

The chain uses TRBV6-6 and TRBJ1-4, with 7 positions matching TRBD1. Germline assignment: CDR1 MNHNY and CDR2 SVGAGI (reference sequence). This CDR3 is built from 16 residues. With V trimmed by 6 bases and J by 7 bases, 14 bases remained unmatched. The CDR3 coding sequence is TGTGCCAGCAGCTCGACAGGGAAGCGTTCTGGTGAAAAACTGTTTTTT. Translation gives CASSSTGKRSGEKLFF.